This TCR beta chain was recovered during a study of shared clonotypes between healthy human individuals. For the study at large: Researchers drew samples from a couple of women and a few men aged 18 to 49. Each donor contributed plates that comprised three CD4 naive, three CD4 memory, two CD8 naive and one CD8 memory.

Assay used: immunoSEQ multiplex PCR; TCRdb lists only in-frame clones, some missing. The sample shows hundreds of thousands of clones, around 97% of them seen only once. Trimming at V came to 3 bases and at J to 2 bases, leaving 8 bases not matched to a gene. The CDR3 is 19 residues long. In germline, CDR1 is MGHRA, CDR2 YSYEKL. All of the donors resided in Nashville, Tennessee, and each was a Caucasian adult. The receptor was isolated from a woman in her 30s in good health. The sample was naive CD4+ T cells sorted from blood. Subset specified: CD45RA+ positively selected. V and J are TRBV4-1 and TRBJ2-1, with 15 positions matching TRBD2. CDR3 protein: CASSQGGTSGRWTYNEQFF. The CDR3, as DNA: TGCGCCAGCAGCCAGGGCGGGACTAGCGGGAGGTGGACCTACAATGAGCAGTTCTTC.